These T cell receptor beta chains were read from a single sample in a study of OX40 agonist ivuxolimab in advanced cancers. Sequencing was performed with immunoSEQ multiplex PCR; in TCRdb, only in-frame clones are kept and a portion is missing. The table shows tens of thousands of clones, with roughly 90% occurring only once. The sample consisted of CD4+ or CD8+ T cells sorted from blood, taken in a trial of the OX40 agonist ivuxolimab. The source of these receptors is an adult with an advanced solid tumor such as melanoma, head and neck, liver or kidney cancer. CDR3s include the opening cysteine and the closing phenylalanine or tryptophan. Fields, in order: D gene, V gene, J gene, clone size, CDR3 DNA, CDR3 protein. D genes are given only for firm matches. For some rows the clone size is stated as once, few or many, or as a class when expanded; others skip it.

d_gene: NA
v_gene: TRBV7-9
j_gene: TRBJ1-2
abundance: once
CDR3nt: TGTGCCAGCAGCACAAATAACTATGGCTACACCTTC
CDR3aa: CASSTNNYGYTF

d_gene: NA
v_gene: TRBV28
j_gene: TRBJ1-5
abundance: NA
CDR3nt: TGTGCCAGCAGTTTTACAGAAGATCAGCCCCAGCATTTT
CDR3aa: CASSFTEDQPQHF

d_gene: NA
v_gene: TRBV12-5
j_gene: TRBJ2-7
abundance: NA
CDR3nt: TGTGCTAGTGGTTTGAGTCAGGGTGGGATGGCCTACGAGCAGTACTTC
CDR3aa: CASGLSQGGMAYEQYF

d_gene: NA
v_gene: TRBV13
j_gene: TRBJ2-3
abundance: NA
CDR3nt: TGTGCCAGCAGCTTTACAGTCGGCGGAAGTACGCAGTATTTT
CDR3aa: CASSFTVGGSTQYF

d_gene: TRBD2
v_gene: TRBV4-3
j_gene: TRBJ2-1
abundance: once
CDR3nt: TGCGCCAGCAGCCAAGATATCGTAGCGGGATACAATGAGCAGTTCTTC
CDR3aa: CASSQDIVAGYNEQFF

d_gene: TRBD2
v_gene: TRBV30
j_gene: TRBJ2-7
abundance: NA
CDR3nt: TGTGCCTGGATTGGGGGGGATGACGAGCAGTACTTC
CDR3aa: CAWIGGDDEQYF

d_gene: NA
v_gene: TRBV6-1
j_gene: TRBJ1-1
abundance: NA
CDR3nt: TGTGCCAGCAGTGATGGGCTCACTGAAGCTTTCTTT
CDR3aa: CASSDGLTEAFF

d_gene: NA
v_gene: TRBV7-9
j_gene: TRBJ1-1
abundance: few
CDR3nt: TGTGCCAGCAGCAGGGGCGGGGGTCCCGACACTGAAGCTTTCTTT
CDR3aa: CASSRGGGPDTEAFF

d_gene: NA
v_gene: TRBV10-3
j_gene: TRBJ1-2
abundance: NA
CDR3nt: TGTGCCATCAGTGAATCCCCGGAGGGGTACGATGGCTACACCTTC
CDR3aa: CAISESPEGYDGYTF

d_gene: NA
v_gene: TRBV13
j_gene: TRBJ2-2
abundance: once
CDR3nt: TGTGCCAGCGCCGGATCGCCGACCGGGGAGCTGTTTTTT
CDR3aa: CASAGSPTGELFF

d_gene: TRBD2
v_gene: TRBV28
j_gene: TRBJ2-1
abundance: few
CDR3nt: TGTGCCAGCAGTCTTTCGCGGACCGGGACTAGCGGCTACAATGAGCAGTTCTTC
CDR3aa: CASSLSRTGTSGYNEQFF

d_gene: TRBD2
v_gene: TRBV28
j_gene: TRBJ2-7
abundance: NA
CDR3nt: TGTGCCAGCAGTTTATCCTCTAGCGGGAGTTACGAGCAGTACTTC
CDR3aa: CASSLSSSGSYEQYF

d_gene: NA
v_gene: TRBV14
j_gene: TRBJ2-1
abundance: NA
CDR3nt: TGTGCCAGCAGCCAATCATACGGCGGCTACAATGAGCAGTTCTTC
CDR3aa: CASSQSYGGYNEQFF

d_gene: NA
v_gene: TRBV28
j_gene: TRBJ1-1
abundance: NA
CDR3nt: TGTGCCAGCAGTTTATGGCAGGGTGGGGGAGAAAACACTGAAGCTTTCTTT
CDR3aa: CASSLWQGGGENTEAFF

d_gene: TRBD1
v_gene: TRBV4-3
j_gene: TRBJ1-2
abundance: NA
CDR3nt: TGCGCCAGCAGCCCCGGGACAGGAACTAACTATGGCTACACCTTC
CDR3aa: CASSPGTGTNYGYTF

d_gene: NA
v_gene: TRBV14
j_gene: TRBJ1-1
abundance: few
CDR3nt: TGTGCCAGCAGCCAAACCACAGCCCTGAACACTGAAGCTTTCTTT
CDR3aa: CASSQTTALNTEAFF

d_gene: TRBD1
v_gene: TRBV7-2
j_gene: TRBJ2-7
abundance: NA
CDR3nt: TGTGCCAGCAGCTCGACCCGGGACAGGTCCTACGAGCAGTACTTC
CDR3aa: CASSSTRDRSYEQYF

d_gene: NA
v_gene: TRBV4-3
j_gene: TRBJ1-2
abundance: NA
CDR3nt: TGCGCCAGCAGCCAAGATAGCTGGGGGCTTACTCTCTTC
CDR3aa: CASSQDSWGLTLF

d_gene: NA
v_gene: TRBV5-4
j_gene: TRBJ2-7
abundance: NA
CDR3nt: TGTGCCAGCAGCTTCTCCGGGACGGCACAGATTGAGCAGTACTTC
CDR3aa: CASSFSGTAQIEQYF

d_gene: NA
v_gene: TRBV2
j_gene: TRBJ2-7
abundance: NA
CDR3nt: TGTGCCAGCAGCTTCACTTTACAGGGACTCTACGAGCAGTACTTC
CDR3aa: CASSFTLQGLYEQYF

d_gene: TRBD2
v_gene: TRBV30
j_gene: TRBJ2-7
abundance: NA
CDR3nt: TGTGCCTGGAGTCCTCACCCTGGGTCTAGCGGGAGGGCCCTAACCCTCTACGAGCAGTACTTC
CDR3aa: CAWSPHPGSSGRALTLYEQYF

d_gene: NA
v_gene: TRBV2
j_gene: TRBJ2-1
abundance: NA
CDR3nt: TGTGCCAGCAGTCCTACAGGGAGAAAGTACAATGAGCAGTTCTTC
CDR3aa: CASSPTGRKYNEQFF

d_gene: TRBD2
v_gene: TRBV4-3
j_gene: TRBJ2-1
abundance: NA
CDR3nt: TGCGCCAGCAGCCAAGATCATCTAGCGGGGGTGGGTGAGCAGTTCTTC
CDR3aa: CASSQDHLAGVGEQFF

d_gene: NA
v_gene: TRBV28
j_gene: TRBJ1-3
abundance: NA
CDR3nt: TGTGCCAGCAGACCGGACCCAAATGGAAACACCATATATTTT
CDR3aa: CASRPDPNGNTIYF